This TCR beta chain is from a study of T cell repertoires in cytomegalovirus infection. TCRdb fed the reads into MiXCR, producing one record per CDR3 protein. This sample has 170,000 or so distinct CDR3 sequences, with over 13% found just once. The ends were cut back, 7 bases at V and 4 bases at J, with 11 bases in the middle. CDR3 size: 14 residues. From germline, CDR1 is SNHLY and CDR2 FYNNEI. This clonotype was seen ten or more times. Sample: PBMCs. The J gene is TRBJ1-6, the V gene TRBV2; no clear D gene. The clonotype originates from a human donor in good health (CMV status not recorded). Some clones in this sample may be carry-over from other donors' samples. CDR3 residues: CASKSIIYNSPLHF. DNA of the CDR3: TGTGCCAGCAAAAGCATTATTTATAATTCACCCCTCCACTTT.